This is a list of T cell receptor beta chains from one sample in a study of vaccination effects on CD4 cells after COVID-19. Produced via immunoSEQ multiplex PCR; TCRdb's table is partial and in-frame only. The sample includes 20,000 to 25,000 clones, 69% of them seen just once. The antigens of these receptors remain unknown. The sample was CD4+ T cells from PBMCs cultured with SARS-CoV-2 spike peptides, taken after COVID-19 vaccination. Receptors were obtained from a human donor who received a COVID-19 vaccine. Each CDR3 is given with its conserved first and last residue. A D gene is named only where the DNA matches it firmly. Expanded clones get a size class; other rows say once, few or many, or leave the size out.

size	V	D	J	DNA	CDR3
few	TRBV4-1	TRBD1	TRBJ2-7	TGCGCCAGCAGCTGGCACCCGGACAGGGGTGGAACCTACGAGCAGTACTTC	CASSWHPDRGGTYEQYF
NA	TRBV7-8	TRBD1	TRBJ2-7	TGTGCCAGCAGCATGAAGCGGACAGGGCGGGAGCAGTACTTC	CASSMKRTGREQYF
NA	TRBV5-1	TRBD2	TRBJ2-5	TGCGCCAGCAGCCCTCGACTAGCGGGGCATCAAGAGACCCAGTACTTC	CASSPRLAGHQETQYF
NA	TRBV21-1	NA	TRBJ1-5	TGTGCCAGCAGCAAAGACAGGGGAGGATCCCCGGCCCCTATTAGCAATCAGCCCCAGCATTTT	CASSKDRGGSPAPISNQPQHF
NA	TRBV6-5	TRBD2	TRBJ2-5	TGTGCCAGCAGATCCACTAGCGCAGGGTCCCAGTACTTC	CASRSTSAGSQYF
NA	TRBV19	TRBD2	TRBJ2-1	TGTGCCAGTAGTCACGGGGGGGGTAGCGGCTCCATGGGGGGTGAGCAGTTCTTC	CASSHGGGSGSMGGEQFF
few	TRBV10-3	NA	TRBJ2-2	TGTGCCATCAGGGGGACCACCAGCACCGGGGAGCTGTTTTTT	CAIRGTTSTGELFF
NA	TRBV27	NA	TRBJ2-1	TGTGCCAGCAGGAGGACCCCTTGGAATGAGCAGTTCTTC	CASRRTPWNEQFF
once	TRBV9	TRBD2	TRBJ2-3	TGTGCCAGCAGCTGGGGGACTAGCGGGGGGGACCTCACAGATACGCAGTATTTT	CASSWGTSGGDLTDTQYF
NA	TRBV14	NA	TRBJ2-7	TGTGCCAGCAGCCAAGTTTACAGGGCGGCTAAGACCTACGAGCAGTACTTC	CASSQVYRAAKTYEQYF
once	TRBV4-2	TRBD2	TRBJ2-5	TGTGCCAGCAGCCACATGAGCGGGGGGGCCGAGGAGACCCAGTACTTC	CASSHMSGGAEETQYF
once	TRBV10-3	TRBD1	TRBJ2-7	TGTGCCATCAGTCGGGACAGCTCCTACGAGCAGTACTTC	CAISRDSSYEQYF
NA	TRBV5-4	NA	TRBJ1-1	TGTGCCAGCAGCTTGAGGGGGGGCGCGGTGAACACTGAAGCTTTCTTT	CASSLRGGAVNTEAFF
NA	TRBV11-3	NA	TRBJ2-3	TGTGCCAGCAGCTTCGCCTCATTAGATACGCAGTATTTT	CASSFASLDTQYF
NA	TRBV3-1/TRBV3-2	NA	TRBJ2-4	TGTGCCAGCAGCCCGCCTAGATCTCAAAACATTCAGTACTTC	CASSPPRSQNIQYF
NA	TRBV3-1/TRBV3-2	NA	TRBJ1-1	TGTGCCAGCAGCCAAGGGGGGGGCACTGAAGCTTTCTTT	CASSQGGGTEAFF
NA	TRBV18	NA	TRBJ1-2	TGTGCCAGCTCACTTTCGAAGGCTGGCTACACCTTC	CASSLSKAGYTF
NA	TRBV6-5	TRBD2	TRBJ2-7	TGTGCCAGCAGTTTTCGGCCTAGCGGGAATAACTACGAGCAGTACTTC	CASSFRPSGNNYEQYF
NA	TRBV14	TRBD2	TRBJ2-1	TGTGCCAGCAGGGTTGGGACTAGCGGGTACAATGAGCAGTTCTTC	CASRVGTSGYNEQFF
few	TRBV6-6	NA	TRBJ1-2	TGTGCCAGCAGTTATCGGGGGGCGACCGGCTACACCTTC	CASSYRGATGYTF